This is a list of T cell receptor beta chains from one sample in a study of graft-versus-host responses after intestinal transplantation. These receptors have no identified antigens. The table came from immunoSEQ multiplex PCR; TCRdb's copy has only in-frame clones and leaves some out. The table has 35,000 to 50,000 clones, about 95% seen once; the top ten hold 0.22%. The sample in question was unstimulated CD8+ T cells sorted from spleen or lymph node cells, obtained before transplant. The receptors originated from a human donor who was the organ donor for an intestinal transplant. Both conserved end residues are part of each CDR3. The order of the fields is D gene, J gene, V gene, CDR3 length, clone size, CDR3 DNA, CDR3 protein. The D gene is left open where the match is weak. Rows may omit the clone size; those that give it use once, few, many or a size class.

>-|TRBJ2-7|TRBV25-1|13|once
TGTGCCAGCAGTGAATATCGGGAAGGCGAGCAGTACTTC
CASSEYREGEQYF
>-|TRBJ2-1|TRBV7-9|15|-
TGTGCCAGCAGCCTCGGAGTCAGCTCCTACAATGAGCAGTTCTTC
CASSLGVSSYNEQFF
>-|TRBJ1-1|TRBV7-2|11|-
TGTGCCAGCAGCTCAGAGGTGGAAGCTTTCTTT
CASSSEVEAFF
>-|TRBJ2-3|TRBV5-4|13|-
TGTGCCAGCAGCTTATTTGCCACAGATACGCAGTATTTT
CASSLFATDTQYF
>TRBD2|TRBJ2-1|TRBV7-6|15|-
TGTGCCAGCAGCGTCGGGACTAGCGGGGGCGATGAGCAGTTCTTC
CASSVGTSGGDEQFF
>-|TRBJ2-3|TRBV7-9|11|-
TGTGCCAGCAGCCCTACAGATACGCAGTATTTT
CASSPTDTQYF
>-|TRBJ2-5|TRBV30|12|-
TGTGCCTGGGGGGACAAAGAAGAGACCCAGTACTTC
CAWGDKEETQYF
>-|TRBJ1-2|TRBV13|15|-
TGTGCCAGCAGCTTAAGGACCGGGGGGGGGTATGGCTACACCTTC
CASSLRTGGGYGYTF
>TRBD2|TRBJ2-7|TRBV5-4|14|-
TGTGCCAGCAGCTTGGCGGCTAGCGGGGCCGAGCAGTACTTC
CASSLAASGAEQYF
>-|TRBJ2-3|TRBV28|16|-
TGTGCCAGCAGTGTCGAACTTGGGGGGACGGGGGATACGCAGTATTTT
CASSVELGGTGDTQYF
>TRBD2|TRBJ2-5|TRBV11-3|14|-
TGTGCCAGCAGCTCACGGACTAGCCCAGAGACCCAGTACTTC
CASSSRTSPETQYF
>TRBD2|TRBJ2-5|TRBV7-8|15|-
TGTGCCAGCATTCTAGGGCGGGGGGGCCGTGAGACCCAGTACTTC
CASILGRGGRETQYF
>-|TRBJ2-5|TRBV6-6|15|-
TGTGCCAGCAGTTACTCTGGTACATTCGAAGAGACCCAGTACTTC
CASSYSGTFEETQYF
>TRBD1|TRBJ2-7|TRBV4-1|15|once
TGCGCCAGCAGCCAAGGGGGGACAGGATACTACGAGCAGTACTTC
CASSQGGTGYYEQYF
>-|TRBJ1-1|TRBV9|16|-
TGTGCCAGCAGCGCATTTTTATTTGGGTACGACACTGAAGCTTTCTTT
CASSAFLFGYDTEAFF
>-|TRBJ2-7|TRBV25-1|13|-
TGTGCCAGCACCACAGGCGCTTCTTACGAGCAGTACTTC
CASTTGASYEQYF
>TRBD2|TRBJ2-2|TRBV4-1|16|-
TGCGCCAGCAGCCAAACTAGCGCGGTGAACACCGGGGAGCTGTTTTTT
CASSQTSAVNTGELFF
>-|TRBJ1-1|TRBV10-3|14|-
TGTGCCATCAGTGAGGGCACGGTGAACACTGAAGCTTTCTTT
CAISEGTVNTEAFF
>TRBD2|TRBJ2-7|TRBV2|13|-
TGTGCCTCTGCGCTAGCGGGAAACAACGAGCAGTACTTC
CASALAGNNEQYF
>-|TRBJ2-1|TRBV11-2|15|once
TGTGCCAGCAGCTTAGTTTCAGGGCCAAGGAATGAGCAGTTCTTC
CASSLVSGPRNEQFF
>TRBD1|TRBJ2-7|TRBV4-1|15|few
TGCGCCAGCAGCCAAGAGGACAGGGGAGGCTACGAGCAGTACTTC
CASSQEDRGGYEQYF
>-|TRBJ2-3|TRBV11-2|14|-
TGTGCCAGCAGCTTAGCGTGGGTAACAGATACGCAGTATTTT
CASSLAWVTDTQYF
>TRBD2|TRBJ2-3|TRBV30|20|-
TGTGCCTGGAGTCCCATACGGGGACCTATCAGCGGGGGGGCCACAGATACGCAGTATTTT
CAWSPIRGPISGGATDTQYF
>-|TRBJ2-5|TRBV27|14|-
TGTGCCAGCAGTTTTCTAGGCACACAAGAGACCCAGTACTTC
CASSFLGTQETQYF
>-|TRBJ2-7|TRBV19|19|-
TGTGCCAGTAGTACAACCGCGCTGCCTTGGGCAGGGGAGGTCTACGAGCAGTACTTC
CASSTTALPWAGEVYEQYF